A selection of T cell receptor beta chains follows, all from one sample in a study of cytomegalovirus exposure and HLA in healthy donors. Measured with immunoSEQ multiplex PCR; TCRdb has only the in-frame clones, and not every one. The sample consists of 100,000 or so clones, 77% of them appearing once. Sequenced input: PBMCs. The receptors shown here come from a male donor in good health and CMV-seropositive. Each CDR3 is given with its conserved first and last residue. Fields, in order: CDR3 length, clone size, D gene, J gene, V gene, CDR3 DNA, CDR3 protein. A D gene is named only where the DNA matches it firmly. A row's size may be missing; if present it is once, few, many or a size class.

cdr3_length: 15; clone_size: few; d_call: TRBD1; j_call: TRBJ2-7; v_call: TRBV4-2; cdr3_nt: TGTGCCAGCAGCCTTGGACAGGAAAGCTCCTACGAGCAGTACTTC; cdr3_aa: CASSLGQESSYEQYF
cdr3_length: 15; clone_size: NA; d_call: TRBD1; j_call: TRBJ2-3; v_call: TRBV2; cdr3_nt: TGTGCCAGCAGTGCCAGGGGGACAGTAGGTGATACGCAGTATTTT; cdr3_aa: CASSARGTVGDTQYF
cdr3_length: 13; clone_size: NA; d_call: NA; j_call: TRBJ2-5; v_call: TRBV7-2; cdr3_nt: TGTGCCAGCAGCTTATACGGCAGGGAGACCCAGTACTTC; cdr3_aa: CASSLYGRETQYF
cdr3_length: 13; clone_size: NA; d_call: NA; j_call: TRBJ2-1; v_call: TRBV30; cdr3_nt: TGTGCCTGGAGTGTACGGGTCCGGGGTGAGCAGTTCTTC; cdr3_aa: CAWSVRVRGEQFF
cdr3_length: 15; clone_size: NA; d_call: NA; j_call: TRBJ2-1; v_call: TRBV7-3; cdr3_nt: TGTGCCAGCGGGCGGGACCCCGGCTCCTACAATGAGCAGTTCTTC; cdr3_aa: CASGRDPGSYNEQFF
cdr3_length: 11; clone_size: NA; d_call: NA; j_call: TRBJ2-5; v_call: TRBV30; cdr3_nt: TGTGCCTGGAGTCCGAGGGAGACCCAGTACTTC; cdr3_aa: CAWSPRETQYF
cdr3_length: 14; clone_size: NA; d_call: TRBD1; j_call: TRBJ2-2; v_call: TRBV5-1; cdr3_nt: TGCGCCAGCAGCTGGACAGGGGACACCGGGGAGCTGTTTTTT; cdr3_aa: CASSWTGDTGELFF
cdr3_length: 13; clone_size: few; d_call: NA; j_call: TRBJ2-5; v_call: TRBV7-9; cdr3_nt: TGTGCCAGCAGTTCAAGCCACCCTGGGGAGCAGTACTTC; cdr3_aa: CASSSSHPGEQYF
cdr3_length: 13; clone_size: NA; d_call: NA; j_call: TRBJ2-2; v_call: TRBV7-3; cdr3_nt: TGTGCCAGCAGCCACAGGGTAGGCGGGGAGCTGTTTTTT; cdr3_aa: CASSHRVGGELFF
cdr3_length: 16; clone_size: NA; d_call: TRBD2; j_call: TRBJ2-2; v_call: TRBV7-6; cdr3_nt: TGTGCCAGCAGCTTATCTAGCGGGGTCGGTACCGGGGAGCTGTTTTTT; cdr3_aa: CASSLSSGVGTGELFF
cdr3_length: 16; clone_size: NA; d_call: TRBD2; j_call: TRBJ2-3; v_call: TRBV7-3; cdr3_nt: TGTGCCAGCAGCTTGGGCGCGGGAGGTAGCACAGATACGCAGTATTTT; cdr3_aa: CASSLGAGGSTDTQYF
cdr3_length: 15; clone_size: NA; d_call: NA; j_call: TRBJ1-1; v_call: TRBV19; cdr3_nt: TGTGCCAGTAGTGACGTGGGCCAGCCTCAAACTGAAGCTTTCTTT; cdr3_aa: CASSDVGQPQTEAFF
cdr3_length: 12; clone_size: NA; d_call: TRBD1; j_call: TRBJ2-5; v_call: TRBV6-5; cdr3_nt: TGTGCCAGCAGAAACGGACAGGGAACCCAGTACTTC; cdr3_aa: CASRNGQGTQYF
cdr3_length: 13; clone_size: NA; d_call: TRBD1; j_call: TRBJ1-1; v_call: TRBV2; cdr3_nt: TGTGCCAGCAGTACAGGGGCGAACACTGAAGCTTTCTTT; cdr3_aa: CASSTGANTEAFF
cdr3_length: 14; clone_size: NA; d_call: TRBD1; j_call: TRBJ2-7; v_call: TRBV2; cdr3_nt: TGTGCCAGCAGTGGGACAGGGGATGGCGCCGAGCAGTACTTC; cdr3_aa: CASSGTGDGAEQYF
cdr3_length: 14; clone_size: NA; d_call: TRBD1; j_call: TRBJ1-1; v_call: TRBV10-3; cdr3_nt: TGTGCCATCAGTGATTTTGGACAGGGCGGTGAAGCTTTCTTT; cdr3_aa: CAISDFGQGGEAFF
cdr3_length: 16; clone_size: NA; d_call: NA; j_call: TRBJ1-6; v_call: TRBV7-8; cdr3_nt: TGTGCCAGCAGCGTACAGGGAACCGCGGTAAATTCACCCCTCCACTTT; cdr3_aa: CASSVQGTAVNSPLHF
cdr3_length: 13; clone_size: NA; d_call: NA; j_call: TRBJ2-3; v_call: TRBV7-9; cdr3_nt: TGTGCCAGTTCTAGATCGGGTCCAGATACGCAGTATTTT; cdr3_aa: CASSRSGPDTQYF